One and the same sample provided the 31 T cell receptor beta chains below, sequenced in a study of blood T cell repertoires in COVID-19. The repertoire was sequenced with immunoSEQ multiplex PCR; TCRdb's copy has only in-frame clones and lacks some. This table holds some 120,000 clones, around four fifths found once. Input material: peripheral blood. Receptors were obtained from a man aged 25-45 years with acute or convalescent COVID-19.

V usage is TRBV7-2 and J usage is TRBJ2-4; TRBD2 agrees at 11 bases. Trimming took 5 bases from V and 0 from J; bases not matched to a gene: 6. The CDR3 is 17 residues long. Germline V CDR1 and CDR2: SGHTA, FQGNSA. Written as DNA, the CDR3 is TGTGCCAGCAGCCCTCCACTAGCGGGGGTAGCCAAAAACATTCAGTACTTC. It encodes CASSPPLAGVAKNIQYF.

V usage is TRBV5-1 and J usage is TRBJ1-1; tentatively, D is TRBD1 (6 bases). The CDR3 length is 14 residues. Trimming left V 1 base short and J 5 bases short, with 12 bases between. From germline, CDR1 is SGHRS and CDR2 YFSETQ. The CDR3 protein is CASSLKQGETEAFF. The DNA for the CDR3 is TGCGCCAGCAGCTTGAAACAGGGTGAGACTGAAGCTTTCTTT.

This clone has just a few counts. This chain joins TRBV27 and TRBJ1-2, with TRBD1 as a possible D gene (5 bases). CDR3 length: 11 residues. V dropped 5 bases and J dropped 8 bases, with 9 bases sitting between them. The germline V gene encodes CDR1 MNHEY and CDR2 SMNVEV (reference sequence). The DNA of the CDR3 is TGTGCCAGCAGTCAGGGCACGGGCTACACCTTC. Its protein is CASSQGTGYTF.

The rearrangement links TRBV5-4 to TRBJ2-3; D possibly corresponds to TRBD1 (5 bases). Germline V gene lookup returns CDR1 SGHNT and CDR2 YYREEE (reference sequence). The CDR3 runs 15 residues. Trimming shortened V by 0 bases and J by 1 base, and 9 bases separated the two germline ends. In nucleotides, the CDR3 is TGTGCCAGCAGCTTGGACCTAGGGGGCACAGATACGCAGTATTTT. It translates to CASSLDLGGTDTQYF.

The chain is built from TRBV5-1 and TRBJ1-2; TRBD1 matches at 8 bases. The V segment lost 4 bases and the J segment 3 bases; nucleotides outside the gene matches: 5. CDR1 SGHRS and CDR2 YFSETQ come from the germline V gene. The CDR3 runs to 14 residues. In DNA, the CDR3 is TGCGCCAGCAGCCACGGGACAGGAGACTATGGCTACACCTTC. Amino acids: CASSHGTGDYGYTF. The entire variable domain, with the rest obtained from reference TRBV5-1 and TRBJ1-2, is as follows: KAGVTQTPRYLIKTRGQQVTLSCSPISGHRSVSWYQQTPGQGLQFLFEYFSETQRNKGNFPGRFSGRQFSNSRSEMNVSTLELGDSALYLCASSHGTGDYGYTFGSGTRLTVV.

The chain links TRBV29-1 to TRBJ2-3; 12 bases fit TRBD2. Germline V gives CDR1 SQVTM, CDR2 ANQGSEA. Trimming cost V 6 bases and J 0 bases; bases outside gene matches: 4. This CDR3 comprises 15 residues. The CDR3 DNA follows: TGCAGCGTCTACGGGACTAGCGGGAGCACAGATACGCAGTATTTT. This codes for CSVYGTSGSTDTQYF.

V is TRBV23-1 and J is TRBJ2-7; possible D gene TRBD2, 6 bases. TRBV23-1 is treated as an ORF (open reading frame) with a function not yet certain. The V and J ends lost 4 bases and 5 bases respectively, with 12 bases between them. The CDR3 loop spans 13 amino acids. CDR3 nucleotide sequence: TGCGCCAGCAGTCCGACTAGTAGGCACGAGCAGTACTTC. It specifies CASSPTSRHEQYF.

V is TRBV6-1 and J is TRBJ2-2; 13 bases align to TRBD2. The V segment lost 3 bases and the J segment 5 bases; nucleotides outside the gene matches: 0. CDR3 length: 15 amino acids. Germline V CDR1 and CDR2: MNHNS, SASEGT. This CDR3 is CASSETSGRTGELFF. CDR3 DNA: TGTGCCAGCAGTGAGACTAGCGGGAGGACCGGGGAGCTGTTTTTT.

The chain recombines TRBV21-1 with TRBJ2-7; the DNA was not used to check the table's D call, TRBD1. TRBV21-1 is tagged as a pseudogene. The CDR3 covers 12 residues. The CDR3 coding sequence is TGTGCCAGCCCCGACAGGCTCTACGAGCAGTACGTC. Translation: CASPDRLYEQYV.

The chain employs TRBV4-1 and TRBJ2-7; TRBD2 matches 11 bases. Germline V CDR1 and CDR2: MGHRA, YSYEKL. Unmatched junction bases numbered 2, after V lost 1 base and J lost 3 bases. This CDR3 contains 15 residues. CDR3 residues: CASSQGTSGLYEQYV. CDR3 in DNA: TGCGCCAGCAGCCAAGGGACTAGCGGGCTCTACGAGCAGTACGTC.

This chain links TRBV18 with TRBJ1-1, with no clear D. The CDR3 runs to 14 residues. Germline loops: CDR1 KGHSH, CDR2 LQKENI. V lost 2 bases to trimming and J lost 10 bases, with 17 bases between them. CDR3: CASSPATSSGLAFF. CDR3 coding DNA: TGTGCCAGCTCACCAGCTACTAGCTCGGGGTTAGCTTTCTTT.

The chain combines TRBV11-2 with TRBJ2-7, with TRBD2 identical over 15 bases. Germline V gene data show CDR1 as SGHAT and CDR2 as FQNNGV. V lost 5 bases to trimming and J lost 0 bases; unmatched junction nucleotides: 8. The CDR3 spans 18 residues. The CDR3 DNA is TGTGCCAGCAGCCTCGGGACTAGCGGGGGGCGGAGCTCCTACGAGCAGTACTTC. Translation gives CASSLGTSGGRSSYEQYF.

A few counts support this clone. This chain links TRBV5-5 with TRBJ2-7; 9 positions agree with TRBD2. Germline V gives CDR1 SGHKS, CDR2 YYEKEE (reference sequence). J was trimmed by 4 bases and V by 3 bases; bases with no gene match: 5. The CDR3 loop spans 14 amino acids. CDR3 coding DNA: TGTGCCAGCAGCTCACGACTAGCGGTATACGAGCAGTACGTC. As protein: CASSSRLAVYEQYV.

V usage is TRBV19 and J usage is TRBJ1-2, with D unclear. Trimming took 1 base from V and 3 from J, leaving 9 bases between them. The CDR3 sequence is 14 residues long. Looked up from germline, CDR1 is LNHDA and CDR2 is SQIVND (reference sequence). CDR3: CASSIGTSDYGYTF. The CDR3, as DNA: TGTGCCAGTAGTATAGGCACAAGCGACTATGGCTACACCTTC.

The genes are TRBV15 and TRBJ2-3; a possible D gene is TRBD2 (5 bases). Deletions cut 6 bases from V and 0 bases from J, with 10 bases between. The V gene's germline CDR1 is LNHNV and CDR2 YYDKDF (reference sequence). This CDR3 is 14 amino acids long. CDR3 in DNA: TGTGCCACCAGTGGAGGCGGGAGCACAGATACGCAGTATTTT. Protein: CATSGGGSTDTQYF.

The chain links TRBV7-9 to TRBJ1-1; tentatively, D is TRBD1 (5 bases). The V end was cut by 4 bases, the J end by 11 bases, with 17 bases between. Germline V gene data show CDR1 as SEHNR and CDR2 as FQNEAQ (reference sequence). This CDR3 comprises 13 residues. The CDR3 DNA sequence: TGTGCCAGCAGCTACAAGGGGTCTGAAGCGGCTTTCTTT. Protein sequence: CASSYKGSEAAFF.

This clone was seen a single time. The chain links TRBV15 to TRBJ2-1; D not resolved. With 0 bases removed from V and 7 bases from J, the gap between germline ends came to 7 bases. The CDR3 length is 13 residues. Germline V lookup: CDR1 LNHNV, CDR2 YYDKDF (reference sequence). CDR3 nucleotides: TGTGCCACCAGCAGAGATACGGGTAATGAGCAGTTCTTC. It translates to CATSRDTGNEQFF.

The gene calls are TRBV19 and TRBJ2-5, with D maybe TRBD1 (6 bases). This CDR3 contains 18 residues. The germline gives CDR1 LNHDA, CDR2 SQIVND (reference sequence). The V and J ends lost 3 bases and 1 base respectively, with 21 bases between them. The CDR3 coding sequence is TGTGCCAGTAGTATGGGGAAAAGGGGGTATATACTCCAAGAGACCCAGTACTTC. It codes for CASSMGKRGYILQETQYF.

The V gene is TRBV9, the J gene TRBJ2-3; TRBD2 matches at 8 bases. The CDR3 covers 18 residues. V shed 4 bases and J 1 base; nucleotides not matched to a gene: 14. Per germline, CDR1 SGDLS and CDR2 YYNGEE. The CDR3 coding sequence is TGTGCCAGCAGCCCCGTAGCCCTCAGCGGGGGTCGCACAGATACGCAGTATTTT. The encoded protein is CASSPVALSGGRTDTQYF. The whole variable domain, filled in from reference TRBV9 and TRBJ2-3, reads DSGVTQTPKHLITATGQRVTLRCSPRSGDLSVYWYQQSLDQGLQFLIQYYNGEERAKGNILERFSAQQFPDLHSELNLSSLELGDSALYFCASSPVALSGGRTDTQYFGPGTRLTVL.

The genes are TRBV5-1 and TRBJ2-7, with D maybe TRBD1 (6 bases). From germline, CDR1 is SGHRS and CDR2 YFSETQ. The CDR3 totals 13 residues. The V end lost 4 bases, the J end lost 4 bases, and 12 bases lay between the germline ends. In DNA, the CDR3 is TGCGCCAGCAGCGCAGGGGACAAATACGAGCAGTACTTC. Protein: CASSAGDKYEQYF. Combining the CDR3 with reference TRBV5-1 and TRBJ2-7 gives the whole variable domain KAGVTQTPRYLIKTRGQQVTLSCSPISGHRSVSWYQQTPGQGLQFLFEYFSETQRNKGNFPGRFSGRQFSNSRSEMNVSTLELGDSALYLCASSAGDKYEQYFGPGTRLTVT.

This chain joins TRBV11-2 and TRBJ1-2; 7 bases align to TRBD1. There are 15 residues in the CDR3. The germline gives CDR1 SGHAT, CDR2 FQNNGV. V gave up 5 bases and J gave up 12 bases; unmatched junction bases: 18. CDR3: CASSPNRGYSRGDTF. In DNA, the CDR3 is TGTGCCAGCAGCCCGAACAGGGGCTACTCTCGGGGCGACACCTTC.

CDR3 in amino acids: CASSLGTGNYSPLHF. CDR3 coding DNA: TGTGCCAGCAGCTTGGGGACAGGGAATTACTCACCCCTCCACTTT. This chain joins TRBV7-9 and TRBJ1-6, with 9 bases identical to TRBD1. Germline CDR1 SEHNR, CDR2 FQNEAQ (reference sequence). Trimming took 3 bases from V and 10 from J; bases not matched to a gene: 7. The CDR3 covers 15 residues.

The V call is TRBV4-3, the J call TRBJ2-7; TRBD2 is a possible D gene (6 bases). Looked up from germline, CDR1 is LGHNA and CDR2 is YSLEER. The V gene lost 0 bases and the J gene lost 5 bases, with 14 bases spanning the gap. The CDR3 sequence is 15 residues long. The CDR3 protein is CASSQEEGSVHEQYF. The CDR3 bases are TGCGCCAGCAGCCAAGAGGAGGGTTCGGTCCACGAGCAGTACTTC.

This chain links TRBV6-6 with TRBJ1-1, with 10 bases aligning to TRBD1. V was pared by 5 bases and J by 9 bases, with 6 bases of the junction left unmatched. Germline V gives CDR1 MNHNY, CDR2 SVGAGI (reference sequence). This CDR3 comprises 13 residues. Written as DNA, the CDR3 is TGTGCCAGCAGTCCACCGGGACAGGGGAAAGCTTTCTTT. This encodes CASSPPGQGKAFF.

Regarding this clone: The junction differs from germline at one of its ends, possibly a read error. The chain carries TRBV25-1 and TRBJ1-2; maybe TRBD1 (5 bases). This CDR3 has 12 residues. CDR1 is MGHDK and CDR2 is SYGVNS in the germline V gene. DNA for the CDR3: TGTGCCAGCAGTGATTGGGACTACGGCTACACCTTC. This sequence encodes CASSDWDYGYTF.

The genes are TRBV5-1 and TRBJ1-1; 7 bases match TRBD1. The CDR3 extends over 16 amino acids. Germline-derived CDR1 and CDR2 are SGHRS and YFSETQ. J lost 3 bases, V lost 4 bases, and 12 bases had no gene match. The CDR3 sequence: CASSKTIRQGHTEAFF. The CDR3 DNA follows: TGCGCCAGCAGCAAAACCATCAGACAGGGTCACACTGAAGCTTTCTTT.

This rearrangement joins TRBV5-8 to TRBJ1-6; D remains ambiguous. V shed 2 bases and J shed 0 bases, with 12 bases lying between them. The V gene's germline CDR1 is SGHTS and CDR2 YDEGEE. The CDR3 runs 17 residues. In DNA form, the CDR3 reads TGTGCCAGCAGCTTCACAGTTATCAGCTCCTATAATTCACCCCTCCACTTT. Its protein is CASSFTVISSYNSPLHF.

The chain combines TRBV7-9 with TRBJ1-1; TRBD1 matches 10 bases. V shed 1 base and J 6 bases; nucleotides not matched to a gene: 2. CDR1 and CDR2 from the germline V gene are SEHNR and FQNEAQ (reference sequence). The CDR3 is made up of 14 amino acids. The CDR3: CASSLGQGAAEAFF. DNA of the CDR3: TGTGCCAGCAGCTTAGGACAGGGGGCCGCTGAAGCTTTCTTT.

The chain joins TRBV7-9 to TRBJ2-5, with TRBD2 identical over 11 bases. With V trimmed by 5 bases and J by 2 bases, 7 bases remained unmatched. Germline V gene data show CDR1 as SEHNR and CDR2 as FQNEAQ (reference sequence). The CDR3 runs 16 residues. CDR3 in DNA: TGTGCCAGCAGCGCATTGGGACTAGCGGTACAAGAGACCCAGTACTTC. Its translation is CASSALGLAVQETQYF.

The V call is TRBV4-1, the J call TRBJ1-6; a possible D gene is TRBD1 (6 bases). CDR1 and CDR2 (germline): MGHRA, YSYEKL. V shed 3 bases and J shed 7 bases, with 16 bases lying between them. The CDR3 runs 16 residues. The CDR3 DNA sequence: TGCGCCAGCAGCCACACTTTGACAGGACCGAATTCACCCCTCCACTTT. This translates into CASSHTLTGPNSPLHF.

The genes are TRBV27 and TRBJ2-1; TRBD2 matches at 9 bases. The CDR3 is made up of 15 amino acids. The trim removed 5 bases at V and 10 bases at J, leaving 12 bases unmatched. Looked up from germline, CDR1 is MNHEY and CDR2 is SMNVEV (reference sequence). This CDR3 reads CASSLYQLSGSEQFF. The CDR3 DNA reads TGTGCCAGCAGTCTGTACCAACTTAGCGGGAGCGAGCAGTTCTTC.